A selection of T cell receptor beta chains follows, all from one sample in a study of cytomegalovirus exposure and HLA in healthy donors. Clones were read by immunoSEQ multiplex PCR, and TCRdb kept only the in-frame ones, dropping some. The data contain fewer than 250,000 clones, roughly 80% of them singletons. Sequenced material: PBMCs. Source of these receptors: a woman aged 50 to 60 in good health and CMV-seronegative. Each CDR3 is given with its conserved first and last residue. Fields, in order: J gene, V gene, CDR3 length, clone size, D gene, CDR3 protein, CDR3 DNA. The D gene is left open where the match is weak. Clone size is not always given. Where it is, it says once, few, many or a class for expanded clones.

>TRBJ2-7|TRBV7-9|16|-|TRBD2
CASSPPSGGLSYEQYF
TGTGCCAGCAGCCCCCCTAGCGGGGGCCTCTCCTACGAGCAGTACTTC
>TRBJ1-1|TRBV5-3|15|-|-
CARSSTREFGTEAFF
TGTGCCAGAAGCTCTACGAGGGAGTTCGGCACTGAAGCTTTCTTT
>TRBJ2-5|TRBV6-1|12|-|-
CASSLRQETQYF
TGTGCCAGCAGTCTAAGACAAGAGACCCAGTACTTC
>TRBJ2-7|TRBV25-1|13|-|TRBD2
CASHGGGSYEQYF
TGTGCCAGCCACGGGGGGGGCTCCTACGAGCAGTACTTC
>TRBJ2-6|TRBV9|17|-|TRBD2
CASSPRGGDAGANVLTF
TGTGCCAGCAGCCCCCGGGGGGGGGACGCTGGGGCCAACGTCCTGACTTTC
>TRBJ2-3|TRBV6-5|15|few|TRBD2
CASRYSGSRTDTQYF
TGTGCCAGCAGGTATAGCGGGAGCCGCACAGATACGCAGTATTTT
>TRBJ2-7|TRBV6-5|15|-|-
CASSQLPGLSYEQYF
TGTGCCAGCAGCCAACTACCAGGGCTCTCCTACGAGCAGTACTTC
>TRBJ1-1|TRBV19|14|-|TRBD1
CASSIQGGGPEAFF
TGTGCCAGTAGTATACAGGGGGGAGGACCTGAAGCTTTCTTT
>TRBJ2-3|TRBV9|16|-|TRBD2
CASSPIRLAGTDTQYF
TGTGCCAGCAGCCCCATCAGACTAGCGGGCACAGATACGCAGTATTTT
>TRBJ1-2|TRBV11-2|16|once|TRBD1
CASSHHRRGTEYGYTF
TGTGCCAGCAGCCACCACCGGAGAGGGACAGAATATGGCTACACCTTC
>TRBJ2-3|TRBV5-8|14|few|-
CASSLWEDTDTQYF
TGTGCCAGCAGCCTTTGGGAGGACACAGATACGCAGTATTTT
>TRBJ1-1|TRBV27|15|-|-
CASSLFGELNTEAFF
TGTGCCAGCAGTTTGTTTGGGGAGCTGAACACTGAAGCTTTCTTT
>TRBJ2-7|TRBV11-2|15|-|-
CASSAGRHRSYEQYF
TGTGCCAGCAGCGCGGGACGGCACCGATCCTACGAGCAGTACTTC
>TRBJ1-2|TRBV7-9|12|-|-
CASSPDTYGYTF
TGTGCCAGCAGCCCAGACACCTATGGCTACACCTTC
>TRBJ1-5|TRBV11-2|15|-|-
CASSSGTYSNQPQHF
TGTGCCAGCAGCTCCGGGACATATAGCAATCAGCCCCAGCATTTT
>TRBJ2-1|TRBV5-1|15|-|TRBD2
CASSSLAVYANEQFF
TGCGCCAGCAGCTCCCTAGCGGTGTATGCCAATGAGCAGTTCTTC
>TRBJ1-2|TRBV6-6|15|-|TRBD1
CASTSRTGDGDGYTF
TGTGCCAGCACATCCCGCACAGGGGATGGAGATGGCTACACCTTC
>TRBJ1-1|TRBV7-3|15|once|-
CASSKVRGGNTEAFF
TGTGCCAGCAGCAAAGTTAGGGGGGGAAACACTGAAGCTTTCTTT
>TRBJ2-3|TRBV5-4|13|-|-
CASSTPSTDTQYF
TGTGCCAGCAGCACACCCAGCACAGATACGCAGTATTTT
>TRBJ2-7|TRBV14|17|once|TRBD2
CASSHNGLAGGPGEQYF
TGTGCCAGCAGCCACAACGGACTAGCGGGAGGGCCGGGAGAGCAGTACTTC
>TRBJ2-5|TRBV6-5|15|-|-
CASRRTSGKRETQYF
TGTGCCAGCAGACGTACGTCCGGGAAGAGGGAGACCCAGTACTTC
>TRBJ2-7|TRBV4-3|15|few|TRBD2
CASSQSSGTSYEQYF
TGCGCCAGCAGCCAATCTAGCGGGACCTCCTACGAGCAGTACTTC
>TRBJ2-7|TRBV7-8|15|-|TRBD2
CASSLTSGITYEQYF
TGTGCCAGCAGCTTAACTAGCGGGATAACCTACGAGCAGTACTTC
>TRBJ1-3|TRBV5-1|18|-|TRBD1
CASSSRGDRGQGGNTIYF
TGCGCCAGCAGTTCGAGGGGGGACAGGGGGCAGGGGGGAAACACCATATATTTT
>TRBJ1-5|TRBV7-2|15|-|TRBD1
CASSSSTGGGQPQHF
TGTGCCAGCAGCTCCTCGACAGGGGGCGGCCAGCCCCAGCATTTT
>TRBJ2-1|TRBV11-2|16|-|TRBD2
CASKRIGTSGSNEQFF
TGTGCCAGCAAAAGGATAGGGACTAGCGGGAGCAATGAGCAGTTCTTC
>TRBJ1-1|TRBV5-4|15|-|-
CASSLGGTLNTEAFF
TGTGCCAGCAGCTTAGGTGGGACATTAAACACTGAAGCTTTCTTT
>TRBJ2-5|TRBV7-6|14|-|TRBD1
CASSSQGAGETQYF
TGTGCCAGCAGCTCACAGGGGGCAGGGGAGACCCAGTACTTC
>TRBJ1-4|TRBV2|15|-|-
CASRRRTTTNEKLFF
TGTGCCAGCAGGAGGCGGACTACAACTAATGAAAAACTGTTTTTT
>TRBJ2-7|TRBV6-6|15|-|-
CASKPFSGQHYEQYF
TGTGCCAGCAAGCCCTTCTCAGGGCAGCACTACGAGCAGTACTTC
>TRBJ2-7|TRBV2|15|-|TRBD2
CASSSSGSRSYEQYF
TGTGCCAGCAGTTCTAGCGGGAGTAGGTCCTACGAGCAGTACTTC
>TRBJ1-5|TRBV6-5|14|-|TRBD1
CASSRTGFNQPQHF
TGTGCCAGCAGTCGGACAGGGTTTAATCAGCCCCAGCATTTT
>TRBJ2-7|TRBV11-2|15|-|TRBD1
CASSLGTGAPREQYF
TGTGCCAGCAGCTTAGGGACAGGGGCCCCTCGCGAGCAGTACTTC
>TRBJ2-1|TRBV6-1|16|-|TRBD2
CASSVVPSSGNNEQFF
TGTGCCAGCAGTGTAGTTCCGTCTAGCGGAAACAATGAGCAGTTCTTC
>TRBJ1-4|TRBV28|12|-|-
CASGQGSEKLFF
TGTGCCAGCGGCCAGGGTAGCGAAAAACTGTTTTTT
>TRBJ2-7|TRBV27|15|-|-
CASSLGASLSYEQYF
TGTGCCAGCAGCCTCGGAGCTTCGTTGTCCTACGAGCAGTACTTC
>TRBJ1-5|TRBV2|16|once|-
CASSSLSSRSNQPQHF
TGTGCCAGCAGTTCCCTCTCGAGTCGTAGCAATCAGCCCCAGCATTTT
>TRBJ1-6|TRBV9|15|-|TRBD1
CASSVGGTDNSPLHF
TGTGCCAGCAGCGTAGGGGGGACAGATAATTCACCCCTCCACTTT
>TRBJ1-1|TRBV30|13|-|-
CAWTTGMNTEAFF
TGTGCCTGGACTACAGGGATGAACACTGAAGCTTTCTTT
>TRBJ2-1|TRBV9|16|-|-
CASSVGGGGGQSEQFF
TGTGCCAGCAGCGTAGGGGGGGGAGGAGGACAGAGTGAGCAGTTCTTC
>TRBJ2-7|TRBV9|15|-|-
CASSRLNSFGGEQYF
TGTGCCAGCAGTCGACTAAACAGCTTCGGGGGCGAGCAGTACTTC
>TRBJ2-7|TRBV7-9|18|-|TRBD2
CSSSLSAVGGRRSYEQYF
TGTTCCAGCAGCTTATCCGCTGTCGGCGGGAGGAGGTCCTACGAGCAGTACTTC
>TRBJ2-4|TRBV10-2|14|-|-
CASSETEAKNIQYF
TGCGCCAGCAGTGAGACAGAGGCCAAAAACATTCAGTACTTC
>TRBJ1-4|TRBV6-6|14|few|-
CATKWTSTNEKLFF
TGTGCCACCAAGTGGACATCGACAAATGAAAAACTGTTTTTT
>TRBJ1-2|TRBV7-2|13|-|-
CASSLHRPGFYTF
TGTGCCAGCAGCTTACACAGGCCCGGGTTCTACACCTTC
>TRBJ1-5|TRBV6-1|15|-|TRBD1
CASSHRDRVPQPQHF
TGTGCCAGCAGTCACCGGGACAGAGTTCCTCAGCCCCAGCATTTT
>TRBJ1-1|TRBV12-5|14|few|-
CASGRNRVNTEAFF
TGTGCTAGTGGTAGAAACAGGGTAAACACTGAAGCTTTCTTT
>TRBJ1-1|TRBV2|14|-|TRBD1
CASSSGGKGTEAFF
TGTGCCAGCAGTTCAGGGGGGAAGGGAACTGAAGCTTTCTTT
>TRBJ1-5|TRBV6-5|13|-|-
CASSYERNQPQHF
TGTGCCAGCAGTTACGAACGGAATCAGCCCCAGCATTTT
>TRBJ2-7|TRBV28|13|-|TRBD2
CASRGGNSYEQYF
TGTGCCAGCAGGGGGGGGAACTCCTACGAGCAGTACTTC
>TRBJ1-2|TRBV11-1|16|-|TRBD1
CASSTSGQGFNYGYTF
TGTGCCAGCAGCACTAGTGGACAGGGCTTTAACTATGGCTACACCTTC
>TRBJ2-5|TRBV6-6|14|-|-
CASSSRVVAKTQYF
TGTGCCAGCAGTTCCAGGGTAGTCGCGAAGACCCAGTACTTC
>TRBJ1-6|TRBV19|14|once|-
CATSPGGENSPLHF
TGTGCCACCTCCCCGGGAGGGGAAAATTCACCCCTCCACTTT
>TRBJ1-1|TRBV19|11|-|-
CASRQRTEAFF
TGTGCCAGTAGGCAGCGTACTGAAGCTTTCTTT